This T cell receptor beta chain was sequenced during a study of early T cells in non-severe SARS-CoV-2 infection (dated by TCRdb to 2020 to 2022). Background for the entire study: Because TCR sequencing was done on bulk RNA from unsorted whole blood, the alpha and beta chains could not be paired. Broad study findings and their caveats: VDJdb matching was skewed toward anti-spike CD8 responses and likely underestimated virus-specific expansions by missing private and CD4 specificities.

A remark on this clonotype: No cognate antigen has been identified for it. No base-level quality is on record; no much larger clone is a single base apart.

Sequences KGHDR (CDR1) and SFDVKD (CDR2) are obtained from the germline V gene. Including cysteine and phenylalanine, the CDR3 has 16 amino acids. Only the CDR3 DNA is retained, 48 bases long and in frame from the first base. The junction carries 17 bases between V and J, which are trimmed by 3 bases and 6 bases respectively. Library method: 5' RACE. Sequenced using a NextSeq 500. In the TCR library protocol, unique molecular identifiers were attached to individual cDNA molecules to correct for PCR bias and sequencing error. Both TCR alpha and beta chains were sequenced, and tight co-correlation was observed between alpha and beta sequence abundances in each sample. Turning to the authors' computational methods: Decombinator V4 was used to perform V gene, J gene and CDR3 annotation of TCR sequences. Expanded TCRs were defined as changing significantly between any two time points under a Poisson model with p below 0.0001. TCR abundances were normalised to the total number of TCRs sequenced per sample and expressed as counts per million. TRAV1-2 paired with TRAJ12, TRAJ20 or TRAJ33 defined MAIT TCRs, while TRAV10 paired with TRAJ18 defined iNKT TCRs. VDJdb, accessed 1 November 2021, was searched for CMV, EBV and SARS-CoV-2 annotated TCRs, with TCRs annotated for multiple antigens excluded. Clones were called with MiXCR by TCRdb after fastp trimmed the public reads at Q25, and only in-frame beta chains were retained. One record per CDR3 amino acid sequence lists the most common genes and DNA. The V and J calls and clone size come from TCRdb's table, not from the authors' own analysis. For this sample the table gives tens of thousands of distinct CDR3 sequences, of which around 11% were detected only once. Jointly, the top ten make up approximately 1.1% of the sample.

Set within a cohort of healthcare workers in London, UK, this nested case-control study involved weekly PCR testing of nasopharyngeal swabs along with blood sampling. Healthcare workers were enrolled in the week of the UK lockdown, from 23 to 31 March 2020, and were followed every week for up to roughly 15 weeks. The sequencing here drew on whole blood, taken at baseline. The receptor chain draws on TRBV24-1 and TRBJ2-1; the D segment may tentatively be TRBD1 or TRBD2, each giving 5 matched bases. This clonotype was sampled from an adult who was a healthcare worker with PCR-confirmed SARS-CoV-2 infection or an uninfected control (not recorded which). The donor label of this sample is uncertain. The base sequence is TGTGCCACCAGTGATCAACGGGACGGCGGCTCCAATGAGCAGTTCTTC. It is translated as CATSDQRDGGSNEQFF.